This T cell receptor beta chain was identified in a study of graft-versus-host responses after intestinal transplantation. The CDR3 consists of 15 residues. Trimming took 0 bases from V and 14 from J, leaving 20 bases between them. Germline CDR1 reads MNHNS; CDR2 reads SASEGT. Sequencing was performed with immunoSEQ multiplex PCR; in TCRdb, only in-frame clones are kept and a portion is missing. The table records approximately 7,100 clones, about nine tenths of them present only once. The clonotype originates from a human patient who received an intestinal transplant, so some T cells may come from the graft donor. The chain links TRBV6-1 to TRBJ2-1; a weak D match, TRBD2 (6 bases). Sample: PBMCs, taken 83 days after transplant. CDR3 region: CASSEAIGFGGTEFF. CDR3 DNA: TGTGCCAGCAGTGAAGCCATAGGGTTCGGCGGGACGGAGTTCTTC.